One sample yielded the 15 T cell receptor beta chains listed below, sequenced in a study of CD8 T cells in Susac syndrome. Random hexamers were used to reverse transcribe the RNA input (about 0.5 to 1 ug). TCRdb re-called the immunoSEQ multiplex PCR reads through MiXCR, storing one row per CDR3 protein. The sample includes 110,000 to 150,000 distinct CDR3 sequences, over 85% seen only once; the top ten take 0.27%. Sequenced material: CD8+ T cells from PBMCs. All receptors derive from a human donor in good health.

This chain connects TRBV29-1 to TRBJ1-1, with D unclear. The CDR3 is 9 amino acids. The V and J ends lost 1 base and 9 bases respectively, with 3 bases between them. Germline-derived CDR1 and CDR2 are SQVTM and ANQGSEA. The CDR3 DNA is TGCAGCGTTGAAGGCCAAGCTTTCTTT. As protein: CSVEGQAFF.

The chain's CDR3 is CASSLGEYTGELFF. DNA of the CDR3: TGTGCCAGCAGTCTGGGGGAGTACACCGGGGAGCTGTTTTTT. V gene TRBV28 combines with J gene TRBJ2-2; D is perhaps TRBD1 or TRBD2 (5 bases each). The germline V gene has CDR1 MDHEN and CDR2 SYDVKM. The CDR3 covers 14 residues. Trimming stripped 5 bases from V and 3 bases from J, with 10 bases between.

The CDR3 is CASTADQYANNEQFF. The DNA for the CDR3 is TGTGCCAGCACCGCGGACCAGTACGCCAACAATGAGCAGTTCTTC. This chain joins TRBV12-3 or TRBV12-4 and TRBJ2-1, with D uncertain. V gave up 7 bases and J gave up 5 bases, with 18 bases separating them. The CDR3 loop spans 15 amino acids.

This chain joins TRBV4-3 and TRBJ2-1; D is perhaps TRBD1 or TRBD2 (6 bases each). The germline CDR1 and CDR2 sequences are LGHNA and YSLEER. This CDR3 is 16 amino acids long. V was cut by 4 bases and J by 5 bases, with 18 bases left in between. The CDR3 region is CASSPEGGTTNNEQFF. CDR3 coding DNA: TGCGCCAGCAGCCCCGAGGGGGGAACGACTAACAATGAGCAGTTCTTC.

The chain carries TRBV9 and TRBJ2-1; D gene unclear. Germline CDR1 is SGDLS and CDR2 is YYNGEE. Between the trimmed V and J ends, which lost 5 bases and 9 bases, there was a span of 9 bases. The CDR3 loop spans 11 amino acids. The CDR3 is CASSSIGEQFF. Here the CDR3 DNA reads TGTGCCAGCAGTTCGATAGGTGAGCAGTTCTTC.

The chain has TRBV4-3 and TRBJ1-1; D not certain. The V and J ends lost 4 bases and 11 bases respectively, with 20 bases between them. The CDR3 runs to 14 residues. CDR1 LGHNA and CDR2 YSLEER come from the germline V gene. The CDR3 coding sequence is TGCGCCAGCAGCCCCGAACCTAGTATCGATGGGGCTTTCTTT. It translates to CASSPEPSIDGAFF.

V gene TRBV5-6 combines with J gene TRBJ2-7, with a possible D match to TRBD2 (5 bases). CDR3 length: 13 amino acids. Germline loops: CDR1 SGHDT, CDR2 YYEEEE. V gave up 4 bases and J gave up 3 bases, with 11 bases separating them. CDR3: CASSGGHDYEQYF. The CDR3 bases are TGTGCCAGCAGCGGCGGGCATGACTACGAGCAGTACTTC.

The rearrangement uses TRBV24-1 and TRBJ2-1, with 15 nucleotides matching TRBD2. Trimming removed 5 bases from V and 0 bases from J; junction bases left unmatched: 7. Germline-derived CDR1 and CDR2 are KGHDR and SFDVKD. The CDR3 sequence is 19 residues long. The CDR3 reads CATSAPGLAGGSSYNEQFF. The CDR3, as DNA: TGTGCCACCAGTGCCCCGGGACTAGCGGGAGGCAGCTCCTACAATGAGCAGTTCTTC.

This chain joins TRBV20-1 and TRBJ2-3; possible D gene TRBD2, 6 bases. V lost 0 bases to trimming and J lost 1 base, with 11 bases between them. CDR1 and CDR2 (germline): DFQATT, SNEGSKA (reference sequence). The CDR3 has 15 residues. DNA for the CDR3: TGCAGTGCTAGAGATTTGAGGGAGGGCACAGATACGCAGTATTTT. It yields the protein CSARDLREGTDTQYF.

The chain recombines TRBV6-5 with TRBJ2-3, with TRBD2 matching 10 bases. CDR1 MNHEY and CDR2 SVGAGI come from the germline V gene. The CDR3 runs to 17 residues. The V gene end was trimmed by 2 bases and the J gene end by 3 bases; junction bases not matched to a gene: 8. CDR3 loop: CASSYPRLAGDTDTQYF. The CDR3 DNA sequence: TGTGCCAGCAGTTACCCCAGGCTAGCGGGAGATACAGATACGCAGTATTTT.

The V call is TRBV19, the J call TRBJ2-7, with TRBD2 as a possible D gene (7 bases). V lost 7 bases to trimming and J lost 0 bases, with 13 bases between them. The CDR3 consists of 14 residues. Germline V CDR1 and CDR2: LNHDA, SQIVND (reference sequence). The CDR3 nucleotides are TGTGCCAGTAAGGAGGGGGGGGCCTCCTACGAGCAGTACTTC. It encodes CASKEGGASYEQYF.

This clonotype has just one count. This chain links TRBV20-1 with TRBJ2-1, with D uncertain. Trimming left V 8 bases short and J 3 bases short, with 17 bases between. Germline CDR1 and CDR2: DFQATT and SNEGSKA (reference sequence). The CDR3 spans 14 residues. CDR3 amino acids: CSSPGQLVYNEQFF. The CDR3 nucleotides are TGCAGTAGCCCGGGCCAACTCGTCTACAATGAGCAGTTCTTC.

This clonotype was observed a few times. This CDR3 reads CASSLGDSTDTQYF. The CDR3 nucleotides read TGTGCCAGCAGCTTAGGGGATTCCACAGATACGCAGTATTTT. The V and J genes are TRBV11-2 and TRBJ2-3; D call uncertain. The CDR3 loop spans 14 amino acids. Trimming pared 1 base from V and 2 bases from J, leaving 7 bases between. The germline gives CDR1 SGHAT, CDR2 FQNNGV.

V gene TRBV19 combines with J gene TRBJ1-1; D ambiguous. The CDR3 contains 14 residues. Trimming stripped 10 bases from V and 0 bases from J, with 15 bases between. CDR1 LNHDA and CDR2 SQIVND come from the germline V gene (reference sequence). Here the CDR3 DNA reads TGTGCCACCCTAGGGAAGGATGTGAACACTGAAGCTTTCTTT. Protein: CATLGKDVNTEAFF.

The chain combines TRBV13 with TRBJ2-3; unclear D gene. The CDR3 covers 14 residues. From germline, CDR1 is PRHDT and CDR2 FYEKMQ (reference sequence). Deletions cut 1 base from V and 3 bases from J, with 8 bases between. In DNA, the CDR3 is TGTGCCAGCAGCTTAGCGAGTAGAACAGATACGCAGTATTTT. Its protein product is CASSLASRTDTQYF.